The 3 T cell receptor beta chains given below trace back to one sample, sequenced in a study of chemoradiotherapy in HPV16-positive cancers. Libraries were prepared by immunoSEQ multiplex PCR; TCRdb keeps only in-frame clonotypes and omits some of them. The sample yields around 14,000 clones, roughly 79% seen once. The specimen was obtained from a patient who underwent chemoradiotherapy. All receptors derive from a human donor with HPV-associated anogenital cancer.

The genes are TRBV9 and TRBJ2-7; D gene uncertain. Trimming pared 3 bases from V and 0 bases from J, leaving 10 bases between. Germline CDR1 and CDR2: SGDLS and YYNGEE. The CDR3 runs 14 residues. CDR3 sequence: CASSATWSSYEQYF. Written as DNA, the CDR3 is TGTGCCAGCAGCGCGACTTGGAGCTCCTACGAGCAGTACTTC. The variable domain in full, with the rest retrieved from reference TRBV9 and TRBJ2-7, is DSGVTQTPKHLITATGQRVTLRCSPRSGDLSVYWYQQSLDQGLQFLIQYYNGEERAKGNILERFSAQQFPDLHSELNLSSLELGDSALYFCASSATWSSYEQYFGPGTRLTVT.

This clone has a single count. This sequence joins TRBV2 and TRBJ2-7; 8 bases fit TRBD2. Germline trimming cut 8 bases from V and 2 bases from J; bases unmatched to any gene: 11. CDR1 and CDR2 (germline): SNHLY, FYNNEI. The CDR3 is made up of 15 amino acids. CDR3 bases: TGTGCCAGCTCCTTAGGGTGGCGGGGGGCCTACGAGCAGTACTTC. Residues: CASSLGWRGAYEQYF. Combining the CDR3 with reference TRBV2 and TRBJ2-7 gives the whole variable domain EPEVTQTPSHQVTQMGQEVILRCVPISNHLYFYWYRQILGQKVEFLVSFYNNEISEKSEIFDDQFSVERPDGSNFTLKIRSTKLEDSAMYFCASSLGWRGAYEQYFGPGTRLTVT.

CDR3 residues: CASSFGSRSYTQYF. DNA of the CDR3: TGTGCCAGCAGCTTCGGGTCCCGTTCCTATACGCAGTATTTT. The genes are TRBV7-2 and TRBJ2-3; D is uncertain. The CDR3 covers 14 residues. The germline V gene encodes CDR1 SGHTA and CDR2 FQGNSA. Deletions cut 3 bases from V and 7 bases from J, with 14 bases between.